This T cell receptor beta chain was captured by sequencing in a study of early T cells in non-severe SARS-CoV-2 infection. Whole-study context: The sequenced material was bulk RNA from unsorted whole blood, and its chains were unpaired.

General observations from the study: VDJdb matches were skewed toward anti-spike CD8 T cell responses.

Germline V gene lookup returns CDR1 DFQATT and CDR2 SNEGSKA (reference sequence). The CDR3 contains 13 residues. The V end was cut by 1 base, the J end by 0 bases, with 5 bases between. This clonotype was seen a handful of times. No antigen is known for it. Each CDR3 protein is one row after TCRdb ran MiXCR on the 5' RACE reads. The repertoire holds approximately 65,000 distinct CDR3 sequences, with approximately 12% as singletons. The material sequenced was whole blood. This receptor was obtained from an adult who was a healthcare worker with PCR-confirmed SARS-CoV-2 infection or an uninfected control (not recorded which). The V gene is TRBV20-1, the J gene TRBJ2-3, with D unresolved. CDR3 region: CSARGQSTDTQYF. CDR3 nucleotides: TGCAGTGCTAGAGGCCAGAGCACAGATACGCAGTATTTT.